The rows below give T cell receptor beta chains drawn from one sample of a study of blood T cell repertoires in COVID-19. Assay: immunoSEQ multiplex PCR; the TCRdb copy retains only in-frame clones and omits some. The sample shows a few hundred thousand clones, around 90% of them seen only once. Sequences were obtained from peripheral blood. Source of these receptors: a woman in her seventies with COVID-19, enrolled during active disease. Each CDR3 is given with its conserved first and last residue. A D gene is named only where the DNA matches it firmly. Some rows have no size entry. The others give once, few or many, or a class for an expanded clone.

few	TRBD1	TRBV10-3	TRBJ1-1	CAISELDRWDTEAFF	TGTGCCATCAGTGAGTTGGACAGGTGGGACACTGAAGCTTTCTTT
-	-	TRBV5-1	TRBJ1-2	CASSTYNYGYTF	TGCGCCAGCAGCACTTACAACTATGGCTACACCTTC
-	TRBD1	TRBV19	TRBJ1-5	CATHRGPGIHGNQPQHF	TGTGCCACTCACAGGGGGCCGGGGATTCATGGCAATCAGCCCCAGCATTTT
-	-	TRBV3-1/TRBV3-2	TRBJ2-5	CASSQVSASGETQYF	TGTGCCAGCAGCCAAGTATCGGCCAGCGGTGAGACCCAGTACTTC
-	-	TRBV6-5	TRBJ2-1	CASSRRSEQFF	TGTGCCAGCAGTCGCCGTAGTGAGCAGTTCTTC
few	-	TRBV7-2	TRBJ1-5	CASSLYGNSNQPQHF	TGTGCCAGCAGCTTGTACGGGAATAGCAATCAGCCCCAGCATTTT
-	-	TRBV2	TRBJ2-7	CASSEFRGGPKGYEQYF	TGTGCCAGCAGTGAATTCAGGGGAGGGCCGAAGGGGTACGAGCAGTACTTC
-	TRBD1	TRBV28	TRBJ1-4	CASSLRDSQTNEKLFF	TGTGCCAGCAGTCTGAGGGACAGTCAAACTAATGAAAAACTGTTTTTT
-	TRBD1	TRBV29-1	TRBJ2-1	CSVRTGTYNEQFF	TGCAGCGTGCGGACAGGGACCTACAATGAGCAGTTCTTC
-	-	TRBV6-5	TRBJ2-7	CASPRYEQYF	TGTGCCAGCCCTCGCTACGAGCAGTACTTC
-	-	TRBV6-1	TRBJ2-7	CASSEGQVSNEQYF	TGTGCCAGCAGTGAAGGTCAGGTATCCAACGAGCAGTACTTC
-	-	TRBV4-1	TRBJ1-2	CASSQDRQIGYTF	TGCGCCAGCAGCCAAGATAGACAGATTGGCTACACCTTC
-	TRBD1	TRBV19	TRBJ2-7	CASKHGTGAYEQYF	TGTGCCAGTAAGCACGGGACAGGAGCCTACGAGCAGTACTTC
-	TRBD2	TRBV30	TRBJ2-5	CAGGGRQETQYF	TGTGCCGGGGGAGGGAGGCAAGAGACCCAGTACTTC
-	-	TRBV12-5	TRBJ2-1	CASGLGPGGTSSYNEQFF	TGTGCTAGTGGTTTGGGGCCCGGAGGGACCAGCTCCTACAATGAGCAGTTCTTC
-	-	TRBV18	TRBJ2-1	CASSPPETTYNEQFF	TGTGCCAGCTCACCACCGGAGACTACATACAATGAGCAGTTCTTC
-	-	TRBV2	TRBJ2-2	CASRGEAGAANTGELFF	TGTGCCAGCAGGGGGGAAGCAGGGGCGGCGAACACCGGGGAGCTGTTTTTT
-	TRBD1	TRBV7-3	TRBJ1-2	CASSSGTGTSYTF	TGTGCCAGCAGCTCTGGGACAGGGACAAGCTACACCTTC
-	-	TRBV28	TRBJ1-5	CASNPQGQPQHF	TGTGCCAGCAACCCGCAGGGTCAGCCCCAGCATTTT
-	-	TRBV4-1	TRBJ1-2	CASSEVAGWGYTF	TGCGCCAGCAGCGAGGTGGCGGGCTGGGGCTACACCTTC
-	-	TRBV19	TRBJ2-7	CASSPRHPYEQYF	TGTGCCAGTAGTCCGCGACATCCCTACGAGCAGTACTTC
few	-	TRBV3-1/TRBV3-2	TRBJ2-2	CASSHNTGELFF	TGTGCCAGCAGTCATAACACCGGGGAGCTGTTTTTT
-	TRBD2	TRBV11-3	TRBJ2-1	CASSYGTTGVEQFF	TGTGCCAGCAGCTACGGGACTACCGGAGTTGAGCAGTTCTTC
once	-	TRBV6-5	TRBJ1-2	CASSRGSFNYGYTF	TGTGCCAGCAGCAGGGGATCGTTTAACTATGGCTACACCTTC
-	-	TRBV28	TRBJ2-5	CASSLYGLTGGVGQETQYF	TGTGCCAGCAGTTTATACGGCTTAACCGGGGGTGTGGGGCAAGAGACCCAGTACTTC
-	-	TRBV28	TRBJ1-2	CASRSAETPNYGYTF	TGTGCCAGCAGGTCCGCGGAGACCCCTAACTATGGCTACACCTTC
-	-	TRBV7-3	TRBJ2-1	CASSPTRAEEQFF	TGTGCCAGCAGCCCGACTCGAGCCGAAGAGCAGTTCTTC
-	TRBD2	TRBV12-5	TRBJ2-2	CASGLDLRGLAGDLVGELFF	TGTGCTAGTGGTTTGGACTTACGTGGACTAGCGGGAGATTTAGTCGGGGAGCTGTTTTTT
-	-	TRBV6-2/TRBV6-3	TRBJ1-2	CASSDSNYGYTF	TGTGCCAGCAGTGACAGTAACTATGGCTACACCTTC
once	TRBD2	TRBV30	TRBJ2-7	CAWSPLGWTSGSYEQYF	TGTGCCTGGAGCCCCCTCGGCTGGACTAGCGGGAGCTACGAGCAGTACTTC
-	-	TRBV7-3	TRBJ1-6	CASSLRQSGSPLHF	TGTGCCAGCAGCTTAAGACAGTCTGGGTCACCCCTCCACTTT
-	TRBD1	TRBV19	TRBJ2-1	CASSPRPRQGANEQFF	TGTGCCAGTAGTCCTCGACCCAGACAGGGGGCCAATGAGCAGTTCTTC
few	TRBD2	TRBV7-2	TRBJ2-2	CASTIAGVVGELFF	TGTGCCAGCACGATAGCGGGAGTTGTCGGGGAGCTGTTTTTT
-	TRBD1	TRBV7-9	TRBJ1-4	CASSSDRARWANEKLFF	TGTGCCAGCAGCTCGGACAGGGCGAGGTGGGCTAATGAAAAACTGTTTTTT
-	TRBD1	TRBV2	TRBJ2-1	CARDGPGQEYNEQFF	TGTGCCAGGGACGGACCGGGACAGGAATACAATGAGCAGTTCTTC
-	-	TRBV5-1	TRBJ1-5	CASSFAVNQPQHF	TGCGCCAGCAGCTTTGCGGTCAATCAGCCCCAGCATTTT
once	TRBD1	TRBV24-1	TRBJ2-5	CATSGTTGGFEETQYF	TGTGCCACCAGTGGTACGACAGGGGGCTTTGAAGAGACCCAGTACTTC
-	TRBD1	TRBV5-4	TRBJ2-5	CASSHTGGAGETQYF	TGTGCCAGCAGCCATACAGGGGGCGCGGGAGAGACCCAGTACTTC
-	TRBD1	TRBV10-3	TRBJ1-5	CAISQGQSEVQPQHF	TGTGCCATCAGCCAGGGACAGTCGGAGGTTCAGCCCCAGCATTTT
-	-	TRBV12-3/TRBV12-4	TRBJ1-5	CASSFQGTQPQHF	TGTGCCAGCAGTTTTCAGGGAACTCAGCCCCAGCATTTT
-	TRBD1	TRBV3-1/TRBV3-2	TRBJ1-4	CASSPGTGGYEKLFF	TGTGCCAGCAGCCCGGGGACAGGGGGGTATGAAAAACTGTTTTTT
-	TRBD2	TRBV13	TRBJ2-1	CASSPPGLAGVNEQFF	TGTGCCAGCAGCCCCCCAGGGCTAGCGGGAGTCAATGAGCAGTTCTTC
-	-	TRBV28	TRBJ2-7	CASSLGGGELYEQYF	TGTGCCAGCAGTTTAGGCGGTGGGGAGCTCTACGAGCAGTACTTC
-	TRBD2	TRBV7-3	TRBJ2-1	CASSPSGRARNEQFF	TGTGCCAGCAGCCCTAGCGGGAGGGCCCGGAATGAGCAGTTCTTC
-	TRBD2	TRBV2	TRBJ2-1	CAVTGTSLYEQFF	TGTGCCGTGACCGGGACTAGTTTGTATGAGCAGTTCTTC
-	TRBD2	TRBV6-6	TRBJ2-7	CASRIIAGVSSEQYF	TGTGCCAGCAGAATAATAGCGGGAGTGTCTTCCGAGCAGTACTTC
-	-	TRBV19	TRBJ1-5	CASTLGGTNQPQHF	TGTGCCAGTACTCTCGGGGGTACCAATCAGCCCCAGCATTTT
-	-	TRBV7-2	TRBJ2-2	CASSQSQYANTGELFF	TGTGCCAGCAGCCAAAGCCAATACGCGAACACCGGGGAGCTGTTTTTT
-	-	TRBV2	TRBJ2-1	CASNSLIGEQFF	TGTGCCAGCAACTCACTAATCGGTGAGCAGTTCTTC